This entry describes one T cell receptor beta chain. No antigen is known for it. Time point given: pre-treatment sample, taken before nivolumab and TIL therapy. This specimen belongs to a study of TIL therapy for anti-PD-1-resistant metastatic lung cancer. Study-level information: Tumors had a median PD-L1 proportion score of less than 6.5%. By whole-exome sequencing, median non-synonymous tumor mutation burden was around 1.5 mutations per megabase.

The immunoSEQ assay was v3. Each library reached roughly 2 million read pairs, or roughly 5-6.5 million at deep level. Sequencing was performed with immunoSEQ multiplex PCR; in TCRdb, only in-frame clones are kept and a portion is missing. The table shows approximately 40,000 clones, with more than 60% occurring only once. Notes on the study in general: TIL clonotype persistence in blood showed no apparent association with response.

V was clipped by 0 bases and J by 9 bases, with 15 bases between them. The CDR3 covers 14 residues. Germline CDR1 is MGHDK and CDR2 is SYGVNS. The V and J genes are TRBV25-1 and TRBJ2-7, with a possible D match to TRBD1 (5 bases). The input for sequencing was blood, taken at baseline. The clonotype originates from a person aged 25-79 years with non-small cell lung cancer. The CDR3 loop reads CASSEYGDEQGQYF. The CDR3 region has the DNA TGTGCCAGCAGTGAATATGGGGATGAGCAGGGGCAGTACTTC.